The 5 T cell receptor beta chains in this list originate from one sample, sequenced in a study of synovial regulatory T cells in juvenile arthritis. Using immunoSEQ multiplex PCR, the repertoire was profiled, and TCRdb retains in-frame clones only, with some absent. This table holds around 2,000 clones. Each patient with active arthritis gave synovial fluid along with matched peripheral blood. The sequenced material came from Treg cells from the synovium. These receptors were obtained from a donor aged 2 to 35 with juvenile idiopathic arthritis.

The chain couples TRBV6-5 to TRBJ2-1; TCRdb's D call of TRBD1 is untestable without DNA. CDR1 is MNHEY, CDR2 SVGAGI, per germline. The CDR3 runs to 15 residues. The entry carries no DNA sequence. This CDR3 is CASSNVWTGEGEQFF.

V is TRBV9 and J is TRBJ2-3. The germline gives CDR1 SGDLS, CDR2 YYNGEE. The CDR3 runs 14 residues. A DNA sequence was not provided. CDR3: CASSVRDVRDTQYF. The variable domain in full, completed from reference TRBV9 and TRBJ2-3, reads DSGVTQTPKHLITATGQRVTLRCSPRSGDLSVYWYQQSLDQGLQFLIQYYNGEERAKGNILERFSAQQFPDLHSELNLSSLELGDSALYFCASSVRDVRDTQYFGPGTRLTVL.

Considering frequency, this clone is medium-sized. The chain couples TRBV6-1 to TRBJ2-7; TCRdb designates TRBD2, a call that cannot be tested without DNA. The CDR3 has 10 amino acids. No nucleotide data were recorded. Germline V gene lookup returns CDR1 MNHNS and CDR2 SASEGT. The CDR3 is CASNYYEQYF.

Its frequency marks this clone as medium-sized (0.01 to 0.1%). The rearrangement joins TRBV5-4 to TRBJ2-3; TCRdb proposes TRBD2, but this gene call is untestable without DNA. In germline, CDR1 is SGHNT, CDR2 YYREEE (reference sequence). The CDR3 totals 15 residues. No DNA appears here. The CDR3 sequence is CASSLSGGGTDTQYF.

This clone counts as medium-sized by frequency. J is TRBJ2-2 and V is TRBV5-1; TCRdb's D call of TRBD1 is untestable without DNA. Germline CDR1 is SGHRS and CDR2 is YFSETQ. The CDR3 is made up of 14 amino acids. No DNA has been recorded. CDR3 sequence: CASARTANTGELFF.